A selection of T cell receptor beta chains follows, all from one sample in a study of blood T cells in healthy people across ages. TCRdb reprocessed the 5' RACE reads via MiXCR and lists one record per CDR3 protein. This sample has around 1,000,000 distinct CDR3 sequences, with less than 25% found just once. Separately, the same data were catalogued under a study of T cells of mothers and their children.

The sample consisted of blood. The source of these receptors is a girl aged 2 to 10 in good health. Both conserved end residues are trimmed from each CDR3. The D gene is left open where the match is weak.

ASSQEFSAPEWTQY | - | TRBV4-2 | -
ASSAGQGVLYEQY | - | TRBV11-2 | TRBD1
SVDGQGGAF | TRBJ1-1 | TRBV29-1 | TRBD1
ASRLLGQEEGYT | TRBJ1-2 | TRBV6-2/TRBV6-3 | TRBD1
ASTSGLAGEALEF | TRBJ2-5 | TRBV5-5 | TRBD2
ASSPRHPDSSTYEQY | TRBJ2-7 | TRBV4-2 | -
SARNRVTLGDEQF | TRBJ2-1 | TRBV20-1 | -
ASSFGAGGYSTDTQY | TRBJ2-3 | TRBV12-3/TRBV12-4 | TRBD1
ASSLAGAGGEQY | TRBJ2-7 | TRBV12-3/TRBV12-4 | -
ASSLKKLAGLETQY | TRBJ2-5 | TRBV7-9 | TRBD2
ASSLFPIAGVFYEQF | TRBJ2-1 | TRBV27 | TRBD2
TSSHLSYEQY | TRBJ2-7 | TRBV3-1 | -
ASSPGMGSYNEQF | TRBJ2-1 | TRBV19 | -
SLQTNNEQF | TRBJ2-1 | TRBV29-1 | -
ATSSGYEQY | TRBJ2-7 | TRBV24-1 | -
ASNPDRGLGANVLT | TRBJ2-6 | TRBV12-3/TRBV12-4 | TRBD1
ASSGYSPRGQETQY | TRBJ2-5 | TRBV9 | TRBD1
ASSQDQGHPADIQY | TRBJ2-4 | TRBV14 | -
ASSLVTGFTDTQY | TRBJ2-3 | TRBV11-2 | -
ASSLVFNEQF | TRBJ2-1 | TRBV5-6 | -
ASSQYGAGPQAF | TRBJ1-1 | TRBV4-3 | -
SANPGTGKNIQY | TRBJ2-4 | TRBV20-1 | -
ASSYQGHEQF | TRBJ2-1 | TRBV12-3/TRBV12-4 | -
ASSEGWSYNEQF | TRBJ2-1 | TRBV12-3/TRBV12-4 | -
ASTVTGLAGEGQY | TRBJ2-5 | TRBV7-8 | TRBD2
ASSNTAGQQETQY | TRBJ2-5 | TRBV9 | -
VSRGFSGNTIY | TRBJ1-3 | TRBV19 | -
ASSLRTGNYGYT | TRBJ1-2 | TRBV6-5 | TRBD1
ASSEVLAGGTDTQY | TRBJ2-3 | TRBV25-1 | TRBD2
ASSPRTRRGTQY | - | TRBV6-5 | -
ASRRDSSYNEQF | TRBJ2-1 | TRBV7-9 | TRBD1
SAPGRLAGDQETQY | TRBJ2-5 | TRBV20-1 | TRBD2
ASSLASVTAETQY | TRBJ2-5 | TRBV12-3/TRBV12-4 | -
ASRTPSDGYT | TRBJ1-2 | TRBV6-2/TRBV6-3 | -
ASNLDTLGQYEQY | - | TRBV7-2 | -
ASSSTHPDTQY | TRBJ2-3 | TRBV7-3 | -
ATSDLHGTEAF | TRBJ1-1 | TRBV24-1 | -
ASSEREHVIQY | TRBJ2-4 | TRBV10-2 | -
SVETGLGTNYGYT | TRBJ1-2 | TRBV29-1 | -
ATSRDPTLETQY | TRBJ2-5 | TRBV15 | -
ASSSRGGGGSGANVLT | TRBJ2-6 | TRBV13 | TRBD2
ASSLPSALAGAVEQF | TRBJ2-1 | TRBV28 | TRBD2
ASSQVGYTEAF | TRBJ1-1 | TRBV19 | -